The TCR beta chain described here comes from a study of tumor-infiltrating lymphocytes in oesophageal squamous cell carcinoma. The CDR3 runs to 15 residues. The germline V gene encodes CDR1 SGHTA and CDR2 FQGNSA. TCRdb called the PCR reads again in MiXCR, with one record for every CDR3 protein. The data show over 20,000 distinct CDR3 sequences, with roughly two fifths seen just once and less than 45% held by the top ten. This sequence joins TRBV7-2 and TRBJ2-3; D perhaps matches TRBD2 (6 bases). Near its end, the DNA agrees better with TRBJ2-5, so the J call may be wrong. Sequenced sample: esophageal tumor tissue. The source is a male donor with esophageal squamous cell carcinoma. The CDR3 coding sequence is TGTGCCAGCAGCTTGTCGGGGGTGACCCGGCAGACCCAGTACTTC. Translated: CASSLSGVTRQTQYF.